This T cell receptor beta chain is from a study of blood T cell repertoires in COVID-19. Across the study: The cDNA or gDNA used as material had been derived from T cells, B-cell-depleted T cells, or PBMCs.

CDR3 length equals 11 residues. V was cut by 8 bases and J by 5 bases, with 7 bases left in between. Per the germline V gene, CDR1 is SNHLY and CDR2 is FYNNEI. As originally analysed: Reference gene primer amplification gave estimated nucleated cell counts. The repertoire was sequenced with immunoSEQ multiplex PCR; TCRdb's copy has only in-frame clones and lacks some. That table is the source of V, J and clone size, and D and trimming were worked out from the DNA. The sample has some 160,000 clones; around four fifths are singletons. The V gene is TRBV2, the J gene TRBJ2-1, with a tentative D call TRBD1 (5 bases). Sequencing input: peripheral blood. The origin of this receptor is a woman aged 70-85 years who had recovered from COVID-19. The CDR3 nucleotides read TGTGCCAGCGGGGCCCACAATGAGCAGTTCTTC. This sequence encodes CASGAHNEQFF.